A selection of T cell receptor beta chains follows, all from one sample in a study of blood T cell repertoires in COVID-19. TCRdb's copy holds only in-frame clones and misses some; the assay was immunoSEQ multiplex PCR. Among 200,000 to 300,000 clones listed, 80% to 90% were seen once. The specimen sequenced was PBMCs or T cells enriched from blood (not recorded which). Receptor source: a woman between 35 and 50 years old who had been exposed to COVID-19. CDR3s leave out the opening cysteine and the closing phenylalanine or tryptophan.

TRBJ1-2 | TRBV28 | ASRQNYGYT
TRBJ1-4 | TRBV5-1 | ASSLSAGSEKLF
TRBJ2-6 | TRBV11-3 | ASSRTSVLYGANVLT
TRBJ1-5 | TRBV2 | ASSVQGNQPQH
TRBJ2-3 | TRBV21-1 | ASSKLWLAGFTDTQY
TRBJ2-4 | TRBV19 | ASSIWGDRQKNIQY
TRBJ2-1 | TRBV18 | ASSPPVALQRYNEQF
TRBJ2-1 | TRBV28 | ASRQTSGRSEQF
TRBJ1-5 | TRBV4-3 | ASSQSTGGNQPQH
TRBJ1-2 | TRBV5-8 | ASSSRDDWSNYGYT
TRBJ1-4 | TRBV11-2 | ASSSDRGREKLF
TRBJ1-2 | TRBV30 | AWDRSNYGYT
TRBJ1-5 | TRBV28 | ASTPDRAHNQPQH
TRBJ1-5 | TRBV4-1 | ASSLEGYSNQPQH
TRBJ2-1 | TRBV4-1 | ASSQDRAGGPREQF
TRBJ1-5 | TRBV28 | ASSLRQPQH
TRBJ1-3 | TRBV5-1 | ASSLDRVSGNTIY
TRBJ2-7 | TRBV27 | ASSLAWLGATVSSSYEQY
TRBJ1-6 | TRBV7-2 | ASSKKGEISSPLH
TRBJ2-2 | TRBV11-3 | ASSLGPRLTGELF
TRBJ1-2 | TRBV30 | AWQRQGADYGYT
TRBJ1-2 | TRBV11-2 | ASSLPTGYGYT
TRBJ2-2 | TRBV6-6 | ASSYTDRGPRELF
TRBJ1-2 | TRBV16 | ASSQSPDRKAYGYT
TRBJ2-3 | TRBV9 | ASSVGLRIREDTQY
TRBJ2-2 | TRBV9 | ASSAPRTEGTGELF
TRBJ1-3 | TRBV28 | ASSLHGGGGGNTIY
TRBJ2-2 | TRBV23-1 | ASRNFGTGECAGELF
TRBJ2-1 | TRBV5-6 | ASSSVADTYNEQF
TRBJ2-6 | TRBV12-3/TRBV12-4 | ASTPSGANVLT
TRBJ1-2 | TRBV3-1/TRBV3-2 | ASRTEGAPGYT
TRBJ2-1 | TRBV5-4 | ASSSTGWDEQF